Shown below are 21 T cell receptor beta chains from a single sample sequenced in a study of tumor and adjacent non-tumor tissue in lung cancer. This sample's RNA came from whole unsorted tissue. A modified ARM-PCR protocol with three rounds of nested PCR amplified TCRbeta. TCRdb re-called the multiplex PCR reads through MiXCR, storing one row per CDR3 protein. Of under 95,000 distinct CDR3 sequences listed, around two thirds are singletons. The sample consisted of lung tumor tissue. The origin of the receptors is a man in his 70s with non-small cell lung cancer.

To note about this clonotype: This could be a read error, since a much larger clone is one nucleotide away. The V and J genes are TRBV14 and TRBJ2-5; D is ambiguous. This CDR3 has 13 residues. Germline V gene sequence: CDR1 SGHDN, CDR2 FVKESK. CDR3 nucleotides: TGTGCCAACAGCCAATTTCTTCAAGAGACCCAGTACTTC. Translated: CANSQFLQETQYF.

As to this clonotype: Mismatch with germline at one junction end may stem from a read error. The chain couples TRBV10-3 to TRBJ2-1; D gene uncertain. The CDR3 consists of 13 residues. Germline CDR1 ENHRY, CDR2 SYGVKD. This chain's CDR3 is CDINSGSYNEQFF. In DNA, the CDR3 is TGTGACATCAACTCGGGCTCCTATAATGAGCAGTTCTTC.

This clonotype was counted only a few times. Mismatch with germline at one junction end may stem from a read error. V usage is TRBV29-1 and J usage is TRBJ2-2; TRBD1 matches at 8 bases. CDR3 length: 12 amino acids. CDR1 is SQVTM, CDR2 ANQGSEA, per germline. The CDR3 sequence is CSGGQGTGELFF. For the CDR3, the DNA is TGTAGCGGCGGACAGGGTACCGGGGAGCTGTTTTTT.

Remarks on this clonotype: Relative to the germline gene, one junction end is altered; a read error may explain this. This chain uses TRBV7-9 with TRBJ1-2; D gene ambiguous. Germline values: CDR1 SEHNR, CDR2 FQNEAQ (reference sequence). CDR3 length: 14 amino acids. The CDR3 reads CACSLGSPNYGYTF. The CDR3 DNA follows: TGTGCCTGCAGCTTGGGGTCTCCCAACTATGGCTACACCTTC.

The table lists this clonotype with a few counts. A read error may explain this, as a much larger clone is one base away. Since no conserved phenylalanine or tryptophan closes the CDR3, a read error is the likely cause. The chain uses TRBV29-1 and TRBJ2-2; D remains ambiguous. The germline V and J ends were trimmed by 4 bases and 3 bases, with 6 bases remaining between them. Germline-derived CDR1 and CDR2 are SQVTM and ANQGSEA. The CDR3 spans 12 residues. CDR3 amino acids: CSVATYTGELFL. The CDR3 bases are TGCAGCGTTGCCACGTACACCGGGGAGCTGTTTTTA.

Of note for this clonotype: At one of its ends the junction is not consistent with the germline gene, which may arise from a read error. The V call is TRBV11-2, the J call TRBJ2-2; possible D gene TRBD1, 5 bases. The V gene's germline CDR1 is SGHAT and CDR2 FQNNGV. The CDR3 runs to 15 residues. The CDR3 coding sequence is TGTGCCAGCAGGTTAGGTGGGCACAGGACCGGGGAGCTGTTTTTT. This gives the protein CASRLGGHRTGELFF.

Comments on this clonotype: Since the CDR3 does not end with the conserved phenylalanine or tryptophan, this likely comes from a read error. The V and J genes are TRBV7-9 and TRBJ1-5; the D is unclear. The V gene's germline CDR1 is SEHNR and CDR2 FQNEAQ (reference sequence). The CDR3 spans 13 residues. Trimming stripped 1 base from V and 3 bases from J, with 4 bases between. CDR3: CASSLEHNQPQHY. The CDR3, as DNA: TGTGCCAGCAGCTTAGAACACAATCAGCCCCAGCATTAT.

With respect to this clonotype: Given the absence of the conserved phenylalanine or tryptophan at the CDR3 end, a read error is likely. The V call is TRBV11-2, the J call TRBJ2-2; D not resolved. V lost 1 base, J lost 2 bases, and 8 bases lay in between. CDR3 size: 15 residues. Germline V gene sequence: CDR1 SGHAT, CDR2 FQNNGV. In nucleotides, the CDR3 is TGTGCCAGCAGCTTAGGGATCGCCAACACCGGGGAGCTGTTTTTA. This codes for CASSLGIANTGELFL.

Concerning this clonotype: The germline gene is not matched at one end of the junction; a read error may be the cause. This rearrangement joins TRBV20-1 to TRBJ2-7; either TRBD1 or TRBD2 may supply D (5 bases each). Germline CDR1 and CDR2: DFQATT and SNEGSKA (reference sequence). This CDR3 comprises 14 residues. The CDR3: CNAALWGSSYEQYF. CDR3 sequence (DNA): TGCAATGCTGCCCTTTGGGGGAGCTCCTACGAGCAGTACTTC.

On this clonotype: This sequence may be a read error, since a much larger clone differs from it by one base. This sequence joins TRBV12-3 or TRBV12-4 and TRBJ1-6; 8 bases match TRBD1. The CDR3 is 20 amino acids. The CDR3 region has the DNA TGTGCCAGCAGTTTAACAAGGGCAGGGGGCAGGACACGAATTAATTCACCCCTCCTCTTT. Translated: CASSLTRAGGRTRINSPLLF.

As to this clonotype: A junction end diverges from the germline sequence, so it may reflect a read error. The chain is built from TRBV28 and TRBJ2-7; TRBD2 agrees at 7 bases. The CDR3 loop spans 12 amino acids. CDR1 MDHEN and CDR2 SYDVKM come from the germline V gene. CDR3 protein: CASSFLDLGTNF. The DNA of the CDR3 is TGTGCCAGCAGTTTCCTGGATCTGGGGACTAACTTC.

This clonotype has only one observation. A clone one base away is much larger, so this may be a read error. This chain connects TRBV5-4 to TRBJ2-1, with TRBD2 matching over 10 bases. Germline CDR1 and CDR2: SGHNT and YYREEE (reference sequence). The V segment lost 10 bases and the J segment 5 bases; nucleotides outside the gene matches: 9. The length of the CDR3 is 14 residues. This chain's CDR3 is CAGMKRGGDNEQFF. The DNA for the CDR3 is TGTGCCGGCATGAAGCGGGGGGGAGACAATGAGCAGTTCTTC.

The sample holds one count of this clonotype. One junction end does not reproduce the germline sequence, and a read error may be involved. This chain links TRBV11-2 with TRBJ2-2; D remains ambiguous. Germline V gene data show CDR1 as SGHAT and CDR2 as FQNNGV. The CDR3 has 16 amino acids. CDR3 loop: CASCLFVATNTGELFF. CDR3 sequence (DNA): TGCGCCAGTTGCTTGTTCGTGGCCACGAACACCGGGGAGCTGTTTTTT.

Details on this clonotype: With a much larger clone just one base away, this may be a read error. V usage is TRBV7-4 and J usage is TRBJ2-1; 8 bases are shared with TRBD2. CDR1 and CDR2 from the germline V gene are SGHVT and SQSDAQ. The CDR3 is 16 amino acids. CDR3 protein: CASSVHQRERYNEQSF. The CDR3 DNA reads TGTGCCAGCAGCGTACACCAGCGGGAGAGATACAATGAGCAGTCCTTC.

This clonotype was observed many times. The chain joins TRBV29-1 to TRBJ1-5; D gene uncertain. The ends were cut back, 4 bases at V and 0 bases at J, with 10 bases in the middle. CDR3 length equals 14 residues. CDR1 and CDR2 (germline): SQVTM, ANQGSEA. DNA of the CDR3: TGCAGCGTTGCGTCGGTGGATAGCAATCAGCCCCAGCATTTT. Translation gives CSVASVDSNQPQHF.

The chain uses TRBV6-2 or TRBV6-3 and TRBJ2-7; 7 bases agree with TRBD1. The CDR3 has 14 amino acids. V lost 5 bases to trimming and J lost 5 bases; unmatched junction nucleotides: 9. Germline CDR1 MNHEY, CDR2 SVGEGT. The CDR3 loop reads CASSPPGQSDEQYF. The CDR3, as DNA: TGTGCCAGCAGTCCCCCGGGACAGTCTGACGAGCAGTACTTC.

Concerning this clonotype: Relative to the germline gene, one junction end is altered; a read error may explain this. This chain joins TRBV11-2 and TRBJ2-5; TRBD1 matches at 8 bases. Germline CDR1 SGHAT, CDR2 FQNNGV. The CDR3 extends over 15 amino acids. DNA for the CDR3: TGTGCCAGCAGCTGGGCCGGGACAGGCCAAGAGACTCAGTACTTC. It codes for CASSWAGTGQETQYF.

Concerning this clonotype itself: Because the CDR3 is missing its conserved closing phenylalanine or tryptophan, this is likely a read error. V gene TRBV12-3 or TRBV12-4 combines with J gene TRBJ1-2; no clear D. V was shortened by 6 bases and J by 10 bases, with 21 bases between the two germline ends. The CDR3 has 14 amino acids. This chain's CDR3 is CASSSRLSGLDYTI. The CDR3, as DNA: TGTGCCAGCAGCTCCCGGCTCTCGGGCTTGGACTACACCATA.

CDR3 amino acids: CASNTNRVYEQYF. The CDR3 nucleotides are TGTGCCAGCAACACCAACAGGGTCTACGAGCAGTACTTC. The rearrangement links TRBV11-2 to TRBJ2-7; the D gene is possibly TRBD1 (6 bases). Germline CDR1 reads SGHAT; CDR2 reads FQNNGV. The CDR3 runs 13 residues. The V end was cut by 7 bases, the J end by 3 bases, with 13 bases between.

As to this clonotype: The junction does not match germline at one end; this may be a read error. This rearrangement joins TRBV11-2 to TRBJ2-2; TRBD1 is a possible D gene (8 bases). Germline loops: CDR1 SGHAT, CDR2 FQNNGV. The CDR3 is made up of 15 amino acids. Here the CDR3 reads CTSSHHRGGTGELFF. In nucleotides, the CDR3 is TGTACCAGCAGCCACCACAGGGGGGGGACAGGGGAGCTGTTTTTT.

With respect to this clonotype: This may stem from a read error, because a much larger clone lies one nucleotide away. The rearrangement links TRBV7-9 to TRBJ1-2; D ambiguous. Per the germline V gene, CDR1 is SEHNR and CDR2 is FQNEAQ (reference sequence). The V gene lost 4 bases and the J gene lost 7 bases, with 16 bases spanning the gap. CDR3 length: 14 residues. As DNA, the CDR3 is TGTGCCAGCAGCTCCGATGGGTGCCGCGGTGGCTACACCTTC. It encodes CASSSDGCRGGYTF.